This TCR beta chain was recovered during a study of control samples from healthy donors and cancer patients. Profiled with immunoSEQ multiplex PCR; TCRdb holds only in-frame clones, not every one. Of approximately 130,000 clones detected, more than 70% appear once; the ten largest clones hold roughly 2.8%. The length of the CDR3 is 13 residues. The V gene end was trimmed by 7 bases and the J gene end by 6 bases; junction bases not matched to a gene: 9. Per germline, CDR1 SQVTM and CDR2 ANQGSEA. The chain links TRBV29-1 to TRBJ2-1; 7 bases line up with TRBD1. Sequencing was done on a sample of blood. The sequence was collected from a man aged 60 to 69 in good health. The CDR3 nucleotides read TGCAGCGCCATTGACAGGGCGGGCAATGAGCAGTTCTTC. This translates into CSAIDRAGNEQFF.